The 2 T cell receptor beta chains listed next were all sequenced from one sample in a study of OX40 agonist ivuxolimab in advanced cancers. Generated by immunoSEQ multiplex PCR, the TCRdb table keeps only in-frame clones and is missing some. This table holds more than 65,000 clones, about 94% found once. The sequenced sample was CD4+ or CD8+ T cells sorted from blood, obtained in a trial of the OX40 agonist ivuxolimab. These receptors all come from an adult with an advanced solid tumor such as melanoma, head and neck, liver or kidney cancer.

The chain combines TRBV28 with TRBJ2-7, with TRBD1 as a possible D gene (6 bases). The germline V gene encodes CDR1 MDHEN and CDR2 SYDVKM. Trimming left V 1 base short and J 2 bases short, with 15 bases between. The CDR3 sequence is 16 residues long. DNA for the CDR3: TGTGCCAGCAGTTTATATACAGGGAGCTCAACCTACGAGCAGTACTTC. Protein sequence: CASSLYTGSSTYEQYF.

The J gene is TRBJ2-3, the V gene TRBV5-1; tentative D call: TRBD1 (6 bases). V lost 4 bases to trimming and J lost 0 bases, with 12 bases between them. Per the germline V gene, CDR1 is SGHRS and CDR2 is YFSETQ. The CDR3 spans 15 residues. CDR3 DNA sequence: TGCGCCAGCAGCGTAGGACAGACTAGCACAGATACGCAGTATTTT. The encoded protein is CASSVGQTSTDTQYF.